Each of the 17 T cell receptor beta chains below was sequenced from the same sample in a study of identical twins. TCRdb recomputed calls from the 5' RACE reads with MiXCR, one row per CDR3 protein. The sample lists 250,000 to 300,000 distinct CDR3 sequences, roughly 8.7% occurring once. These data were likewise used in another study, on yellow fever vaccine responses in identical twins.

Specimen: CD8+ T cells sorted from blood. Receptor source: a woman under 30 in good health.

The rearrangement uses TRBV10-2 and TRBJ2-1; maybe TRBD2 (6 bases). Trimming left V 7 bases short and J 4 bases short, with 17 bases between. CDR3 length: 15 residues. Germline V CDR1 and CDR2: WSHSY, SAAADI. This CDR3 is CASKASERNYNEQFF. CDR3 nucleotide sequence: TGCGCCAGCAAGGCTAGCGAGCGGAATTACAATGAGCAGTTCTTC.

The gene calls are TRBV20-1 and TRBJ2-7; no reliable D call. Germline values: CDR1 DFQATT, CDR2 SNEGSKA (reference sequence). This CDR3 region has 14 residues. V was trimmed by 6 bases and J by 3 bases, leaving 18 bases between them. In DNA, the CDR3 is TGCAGTGCCAGGAACTCTCTACTGGGCTACGAGCAGTACTTC. Protein product: CSARNSLLGYEQYF.

This clonotype was observed at least ten times. The V call is TRBV7-9, the J call TRBJ2-7, with a possible D match to TRBD1 (7 bases). The germline V and J ends were trimmed by 3 bases and 1 base, with 16 bases remaining between them. Germline lookup yields CDR1 SEHNR and CDR2 FQNEAQ (reference sequence). The CDR3 contains 16 residues. The CDR3 DNA sequence: TGTGCCAGCAGCTTCCTGGAGGGGGCCCTTTCCTACGAGCAGTACTTC. Amino acid sequence: CASSFLEGALSYEQYF.

This clonotype was detected a few times. The chain carries TRBV4-1 and TRBJ2-1; D perhaps matches TRBD2 (7 bases). Per the germline V gene, CDR1 is MGHRA and CDR2 is YSYEKL. V shed 3 bases and J shed 5 bases, with 17 bases lying between them. The CDR3 has 16 residues. This chain's CDR3 is CASSQVFGGQDNEQFF. CDR3 coding DNA: TGCGCCAGCAGCCAGGTGTTCGGGGGGCAAGACAATGAGCAGTTCTTC.

This clonotype was picked up many times. CDR3: CASSLLIGRESYGYTF. CDR3 sequence (DNA): TGTGCCAGCAGTTTATTAATCGGCAGAGAATCCTATGGCTACACCTTC. The rearrangement uses TRBV28 and TRBJ1-2; no reliable D call. Trimming left V 1 base short and J 4 bases short, with 16 bases between. Per germline, CDR1 MDHEN and CDR2 SYDVKM. The CDR3 is made up of 16 amino acids.

The chain uses TRBV7-9 and TRBJ2-5; D not certain. Per the germline V gene, CDR1 is SEHNR and CDR2 is FQNEAQ (reference sequence). V was shortened by 4 bases and J by 5 bases, with 14 bases between the two germline ends. The CDR3 covers 14 residues. The CDR3 protein is CASSSLLAAETQYF. CDR3 nucleotides: TGTGCCAGCAGCTCTCTACTGGCGGCCGAGACCCAGTACTTC.

This rearrangement joins TRBV29-1 to TRBJ2-2, with 10 bases that match TRBD1. With V trimmed by 7 bases and J by 6 bases, 14 bases remained unmatched. Germline V CDR1 and CDR2: SQVTM, ANQGSEA. This CDR3 has 16 residues. CDR3 protein: CSALGATGGDSGELFF. The CDR3 DNA sequence: TGCAGCGCCCTTGGGGCGACAGGGGGCGATTCCGGGGAGCTGTTTTTT.

This clonotype came up many times. J is TRBJ2-1 and V is TRBV24-1, with a possible D match to TRBD2 (5 bases). There are 17 residues in the CDR3. Trimming removed 0 bases from V and 0 bases from J, with 11 bases in between. The germline gives CDR1 KGHDR, CDR2 SFDVKD. The CDR3 here is CATSDLRDPHSYNEQFF. For the CDR3, the DNA is TGTGCCACCAGTGATTTGCGGGATCCTCACTCCTACAATGAGCAGTTCTTC.

The CDR3 sequence: CASSADWRAYEQYF. The CDR3 DNA follows: TGTGCCAGCAGTGCGGACTGGAGGGCCTACGAGCAGTACTTC. The V gene is TRBV2, the J gene TRBJ2-7; weak D call: TRBD2 (6 bases). Germline CDR1 is SNHLY and CDR2 is FYNNEI. The CDR3 has 14 amino acids. The V gene lost 4 bases and the J gene lost 2 bases, with 12 bases spanning the gap. Together with reference TRBV2 and TRBJ2-7, the CDR3 gives the full variable domain: EPEVTQTPSHQVTQMGQEVILRCVPISNHLYFYWYRQILGQKVEFLVSFYNNEISEKSEIFDDQFSVERPDGSNFTLKIRSTKLEDSAMYFCASSADWRAYEQYFGPGTRLTVT.

This clonotype has more than one count but fewer than ten. The CDR3 DNA sequence: TGTGCCAGCAGCATTGATACGCAGTATTTT. As protein: CASSIDTQYF. The chain recombines TRBV2 with TRBJ2-3; D gene unclear. Germline V gives CDR1 SNHLY, CDR2 FYNNEI. The V end lost 6 bases, the J end lost 6 bases, and 4 bases lay between the germline ends. The CDR3 spans 10 residues.

In this sample, this clonotype turned up a few times. The chain carries TRBV11-1 and TRBJ2-3; D is possibly TRBD1 or TRBD2 (5 bases each). V gave up 1 base and J gave up 2 bases, with 10 bases separating them. CDR1 is SGHAT, CDR2 FQDESV, per germline (reference sequence). This CDR3 contains 15 residues. The CDR3, as DNA: TGTGCCAGCAGCTTAGGGGACGGATTCACAGATACGCAGTATTTT. It specifies CASSLGDGFTDTQYF.

In this sample, this clonotype turned up many times. This chain uses TRBV4-3 with TRBJ2-1, with TRBD2 identical over 7 bases. The CDR3 runs to 18 residues. V trimming: 0 bases; J trimming: 0 bases; junction bases outside the gene matches: 8. Germline V gene data show CDR1 as LGHNA and CDR2 as YSLEER. The CDR3: CASSQDGWGEGSYNEQFF. CDR3 DNA sequence: TGCGCCAGCAGCCAAGATGGCTGGGGGGAGGGCTCCTACAATGAGCAGTTCTTC.

The sample holds many counts of this clonotype. The genes are TRBV7-3 and TRBJ2-5; weak D call: TRBD1 (7 bases). This CDR3 contains 15 residues. The V gene's germline CDR1 is SGHTA and CDR2 FQGTGA. Trimming cost V 5 bases and J 5 bases, with 18 bases left between them. The DNA for the CDR3 is TGTGCCAGCAGCACCCGACAGGGAGGTCCGGAGACCCAGTACTTC. Its protein is CASSTRQGGPETQYF.

This clonotype was picked up many times. J is TRBJ1-1 and V is TRBV4-2; TRBD1 matches 8 bases. V dropped 11 bases and J dropped 1; count of bases not matched to a gene: 3. Germline V gene data show CDR1 as LGHNA and CDR2 as YNFKEQ. The CDR3 extends over 12 amino acids. In nucleotides, the CDR3 is TGTGCCGTTGGACAGGGGAACACTGAAGCTTTCTTT. This gives the protein CAVGQGNTEAFF.

The chain links TRBV7-9 to TRBJ1-2; 7 bases agree with TRBD1. The CDR3 contains 12 residues. Germline V CDR1 and CDR2: SEHNR, FQNEAQ (reference sequence). V lost 4 bases, J lost 8 bases, and 4 bases stayed unmatched. CDR3 nucleotide sequence: TGTGCCAGCAGCTCGACAGGGTGGGGCTACACCTTC. Amino acid sequence: CASSSTGWGYTF.

The J gene is TRBJ1-1, the V gene TRBV27; 8 bases fit TRBD1. CDR3 size: 15 residues. Germline V gene sequence: CDR1 MNHEY, CDR2 SMNVEV (reference sequence). The V and J ends lost 7 bases and 1 base, in that order; junction bases with no gene match: 8. For the CDR3, the DNA is TGTGCCAGCATGAGGGCAGGGGGCGCGAACACTGAAGCTTTCTTT. This gives the protein CASMRAGGANTEAFF.

The chain joins TRBV10-3 to TRBJ2-3; D could derive from TRBD1 or TRBD2 (5 bases each). Germline assignment: CDR1 ENHRY and CDR2 SYGVKD. This CDR3 region has 17 residues. Trimming cost V 3 bases and J 1 base, with 17 bases left between them. CDR3 region: CAISDPQQVLGTDTQYF. CDR3 nucleotides: TGTGCCATCAGTGACCCCCAACAGGTACTAGGCACAGATACGCAGTATTTT.